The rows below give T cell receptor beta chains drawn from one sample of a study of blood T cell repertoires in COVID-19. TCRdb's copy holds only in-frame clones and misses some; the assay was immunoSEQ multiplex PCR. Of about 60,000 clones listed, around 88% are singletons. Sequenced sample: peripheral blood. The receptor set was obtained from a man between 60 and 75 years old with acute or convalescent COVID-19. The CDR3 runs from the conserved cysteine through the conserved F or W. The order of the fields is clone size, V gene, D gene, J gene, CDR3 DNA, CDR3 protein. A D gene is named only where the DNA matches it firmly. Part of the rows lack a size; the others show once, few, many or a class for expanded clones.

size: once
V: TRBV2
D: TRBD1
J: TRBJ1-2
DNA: TGTGCCAGCAGTGAAGACAGGGGGTTTGGCTACACCTTC
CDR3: CASSEDRGFGYTF

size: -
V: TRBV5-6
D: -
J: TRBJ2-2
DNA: TGTGCCAGCAGCTTAAGGGGTGGTCGCACCGGGGAGCTGTTTTTT
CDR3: CASSLRGGRTGELFF

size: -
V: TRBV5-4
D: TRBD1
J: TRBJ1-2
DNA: TGTGCCAGCAGCCTACCGGCGGGACAGCGAGTCGTCGGTGGCTACACCTTC
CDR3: CASSLPAGQRVVGGYTF

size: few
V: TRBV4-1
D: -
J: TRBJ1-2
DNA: TGCGCCAGCAGCCAAGGAGGGGGGGGCAGGGTGGATGGCTACACCTTC
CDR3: CASSQGGGGRVDGYTF

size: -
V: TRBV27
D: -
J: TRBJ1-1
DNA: TGTGCCAGCAGCCTACTACCAACCGCTGAAGCTTTCTTT
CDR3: CASSLLPTAEAFF

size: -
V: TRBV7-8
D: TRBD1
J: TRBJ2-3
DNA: TGTGCCAGCAGCAGAAGACAGGGGGCGATAAGCACAGATACGCAGTATTTT
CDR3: CASSRRQGAISTDTQYF

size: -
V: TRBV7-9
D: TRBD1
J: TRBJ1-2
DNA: TGTGCCAGCAGCCTGACAGGGACGGTCTATGGCTACACCTTC
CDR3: CASSLTGTVYGYTF

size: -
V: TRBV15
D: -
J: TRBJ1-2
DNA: TGTGCCACCAGCAGAGATGTCCCGAGGGGGGGGGACTATGGCTACACCTTC
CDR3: CATSRDVPRGGDYGYTF

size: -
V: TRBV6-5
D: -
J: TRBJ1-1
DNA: TGTGCCAGCAGGGATCAGGGTTCTGAAGCTTTCTTT
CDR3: CASRDQGSEAFF

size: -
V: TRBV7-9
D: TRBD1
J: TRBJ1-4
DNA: TGTGCCAGCAGCCCAGGACAGGGTGGGACTAATGAAAAACTGTTTTTT
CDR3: CASSPGQGGTNEKLFF

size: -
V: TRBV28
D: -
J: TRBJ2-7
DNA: TGTGCCAGCAGCCTCCCCGGGAGCTACGAGCAGTACTTC
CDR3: CASSLPGSYEQYF

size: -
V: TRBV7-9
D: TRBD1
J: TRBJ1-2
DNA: TGTGCCAGCAGCTCACTACAGGGGGAAGTGGATGGCTACACCTTC
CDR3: CASSSLQGEVDGYTF

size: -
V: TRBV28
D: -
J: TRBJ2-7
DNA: TGTGCCAGCAGCCCGCCCGGGGGGCAACGCGAGCAGTACTTC
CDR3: CASSPPGGQREQYF

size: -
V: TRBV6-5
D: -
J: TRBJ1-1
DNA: TGTGCCAGCAGCCCGAGCCGTTTGAACACTGAAGCTTTCTTT
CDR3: CASSPSRLNTEAFF

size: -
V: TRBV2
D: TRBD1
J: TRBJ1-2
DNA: TGTGCCAGCAGCCCGGGACAGGGATATTCAAGTAGCTATGGCTACACCTTC
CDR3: CASSPGQGYSSSYGYTF

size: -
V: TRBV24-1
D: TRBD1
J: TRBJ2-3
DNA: TGTGCCACCAGTGATCGGGACAGGGGCGTCGGGTACACAGATACGCAGTATTTT
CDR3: CATSDRDRGVGYTDTQYF

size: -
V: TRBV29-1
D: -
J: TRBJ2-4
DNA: TGCAGCGTTGGTGGGAGTCCCCCGCAACTCAACATTCAGTACTTC
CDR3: CSVGGSPPQLNIQYF

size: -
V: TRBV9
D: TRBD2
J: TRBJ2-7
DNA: TGTGCCAGCAGCGGAGTGGGAGGGCCTGGGTACGAGCAGTACTTC
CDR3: CASSGVGGPGYEQYF

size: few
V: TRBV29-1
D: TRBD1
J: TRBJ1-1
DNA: TGCAGCGTTGAAGGGGGACAGGGAGGGACCGACTGGGGCACTGAAGCTTTCTTT
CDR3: CSVEGGQGGTDWGTEAFF

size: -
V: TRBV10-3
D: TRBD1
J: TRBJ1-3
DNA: TGTGCCATCAGTGGCGCGGGACAGGGATTAGGTGGAAACACCATATATTTT
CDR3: CAISGAGQGLGGNTIYF

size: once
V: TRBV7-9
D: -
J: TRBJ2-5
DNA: TGTGCCAGCAGCATCAGAGAGACCCAGTACTTC
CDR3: CASSIRETQYF

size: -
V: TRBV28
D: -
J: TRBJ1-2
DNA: TGTGCCAGCAGTTTGGTGACAACTAACTATGGCTACACCTTC
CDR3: CASSLVTTNYGYTF

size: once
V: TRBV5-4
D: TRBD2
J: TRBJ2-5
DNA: TGTGCCAGCAGCTCCCCGGGTGCGGGAGTTGTCCAAGAGACCCAGTACTTC
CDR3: CASSSPGAGVVQETQYF

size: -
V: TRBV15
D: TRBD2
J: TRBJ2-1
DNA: TGTGCCACCAGCAGAGATAGCGGGAACTACAATGAGCAGTTCTTC
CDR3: CATSRDSGNYNEQFF

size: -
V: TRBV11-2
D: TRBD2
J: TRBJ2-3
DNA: TGTGCCAGCAGCCTAGGACTAGCGGGAGTAGTGGATACGCAGTATTTT
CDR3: CASSLGLAGVVDTQYF

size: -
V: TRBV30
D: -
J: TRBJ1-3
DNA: TGTGCCTGGAGCCGGACAGTTCAGCCTGGAAACACCATATATTTT
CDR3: CAWSRTVQPGNTIYF

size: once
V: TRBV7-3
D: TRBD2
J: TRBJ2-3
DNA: TGTGCCAGCAGCTCCGGGGGGGCGAAGTATTTT
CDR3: CASSSGGAKYF

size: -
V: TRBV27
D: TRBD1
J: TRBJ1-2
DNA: TGTGCCAGCAGTTTAGGGACAGGGTCGCGGGGCTACACCTTC
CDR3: CASSLGTGSRGYTF

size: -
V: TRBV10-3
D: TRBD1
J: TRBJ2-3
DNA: TGTGCCCTTAGCAGACAGGGTCAAACAGATACGCAGTATTTT
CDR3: CALSRQGQTDTQYF

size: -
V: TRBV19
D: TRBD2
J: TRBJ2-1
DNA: TGTGCCAGTAACCCCAGCGGGGGAACCTACAATGAGCAGTTCTTC
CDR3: CASNPSGGTYNEQFF

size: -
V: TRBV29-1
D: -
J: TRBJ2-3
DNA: TGCAGCGTTGATCTGGGACTGCCAGATACGCAGTATTTT
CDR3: CSVDLGLPDTQYF

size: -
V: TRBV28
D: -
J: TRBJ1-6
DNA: TGTGCCATAAGACTCTTCGGGGATTCACCCCTCCACTTT
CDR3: CAIRLFGDSPLHF

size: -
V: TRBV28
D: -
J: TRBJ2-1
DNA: TGTGCCAGCAGTTTTGGAGACAATGAGCAGTTCTTC
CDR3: CASSFGDNEQFF

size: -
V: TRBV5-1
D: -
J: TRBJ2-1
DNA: TGCGCCAGCAGCTGGACCCCCGGGGCCTACAATGAGCAGTTCTTC
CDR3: CASSWTPGAYNEQFF

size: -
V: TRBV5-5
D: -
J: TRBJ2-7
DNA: TGTGCCAGCAGCTTCCAGGGGCCCGGCGAGCAGTACTTC
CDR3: CASSFQGPGEQYF

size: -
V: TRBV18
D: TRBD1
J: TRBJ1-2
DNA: TGTGCCAGCTCAGCTCAGGGGGCCGTCGGTGATGGCTACACCTTC
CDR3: CASSAQGAVGDGYTF

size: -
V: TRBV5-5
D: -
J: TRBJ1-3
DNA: TGTGCCAGCAGCTTGGTATTTATCTCTGGAAACACCATATATTTT
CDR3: CASSLVFISGNTIYF

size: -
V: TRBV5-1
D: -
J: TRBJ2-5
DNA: TGCGCCAGCAGGGGCTTTGGAAGCCAAGAGACCCAGTACTTC
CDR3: CASRGFGSQETQYF

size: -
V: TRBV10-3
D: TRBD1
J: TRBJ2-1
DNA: TGTGCCACCCGACAGGGCCCGGATGAGCAGTTCTTC
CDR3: CATRQGPDEQFF

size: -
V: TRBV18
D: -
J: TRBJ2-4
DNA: TGTGCCAGCTCACCAAACACGGAGGACATTCAGTACTTC
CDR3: CASSPNTEDIQYF

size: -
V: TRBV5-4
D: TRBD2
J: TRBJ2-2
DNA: TGTGCCAGCAGCTCTAGCGGGAGGGCCCTCGGGGAGCTGTTTTTT
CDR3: CASSSSGRALGELFF

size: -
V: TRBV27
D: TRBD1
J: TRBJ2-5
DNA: TGTGCCAGCAGTCCCCCGGGACAGCCAATTCAGAAAGAGACCCAGTACTTC
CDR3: CASSPPGQPIQKETQYF

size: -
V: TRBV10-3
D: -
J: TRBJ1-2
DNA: TGTGCCATCAGTGAGGCCTTCAGGGAATCTAACTATGGCTACACCTTC
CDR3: CAISEAFRESNYGYTF

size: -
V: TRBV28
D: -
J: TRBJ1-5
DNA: TGTGCCAGCAGTGCTCCTGCGACAGGTAGCAATCAGCCCCAGCATTTT
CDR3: CASSAPATGSNQPQHF

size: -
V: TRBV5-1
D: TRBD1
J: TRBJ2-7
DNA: TGCGCCAGCAGCTTGGGCGGACAGGGGGGCACCTACGAGCAGTACTTC
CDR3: CASSLGGQGGTYEQYF

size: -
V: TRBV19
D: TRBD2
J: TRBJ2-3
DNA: TGTGCCAGTAGTACCCGAGCGGGAGCAGGGACAGATACGCAGTATTTT
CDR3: CASSTRAGAGTDTQYF

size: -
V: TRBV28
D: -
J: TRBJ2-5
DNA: TGTGCCAGCAACGGGGTGTACCTGGACCAGTACTTC
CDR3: CASNGVYLDQYF

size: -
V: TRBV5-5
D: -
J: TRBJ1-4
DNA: TGTGCCAGCAGCTTGGACAGGGCTGAAAAACTGTTTTTT
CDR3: CASSLDRAEKLFF

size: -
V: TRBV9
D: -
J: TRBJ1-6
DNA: TGTGCCAGCAGCGTGGGGGGGCGTAATTCACCCCTCCACTTT
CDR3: CASSVGGRNSPLHF

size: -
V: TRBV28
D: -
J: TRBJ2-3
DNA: TGTGCCAGCAGTTTCTCAACGGGGGGCGATAAAGATACGCAGTATTTT
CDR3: CASSFSTGGDKDTQYF

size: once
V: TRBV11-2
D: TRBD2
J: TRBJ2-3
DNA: TGTGCCAGCAGCTTAAGAGTTGTGGCGGGAGCTCTTACAGATACGCAGTATTTT
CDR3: CASSLRVVAGALTDTQYF

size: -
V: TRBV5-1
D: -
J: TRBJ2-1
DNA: TGCGCCAGCAGCTTGGAGCCAGGGCCCTACAATGAGCAGTTCTTC
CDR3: CASSLEPGPYNEQFF

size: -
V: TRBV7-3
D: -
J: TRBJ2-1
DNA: TGTGCCAGCAGCTTAATTGGCGGGGTGCGATTCGAAGAGCAGTTCTTC
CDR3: CASSLIGGVRFEEQFF

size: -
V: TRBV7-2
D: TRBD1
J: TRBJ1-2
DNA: TGTGCCAGCAGCTTATATGGACAGGGTGTCTATGGCTACACCTTC
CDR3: CASSLYGQGVYGYTF

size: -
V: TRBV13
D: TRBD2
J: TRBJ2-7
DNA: TGTGCCAGCAGCTTAAAGCGGGAGTCCCACGAGCAGTACTTC
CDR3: CASSLKRESHEQYF

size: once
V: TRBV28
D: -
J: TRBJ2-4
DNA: TGTGCCAGCAGTCCAGGTGGAGCCAAAAACATTCAGTACTTC
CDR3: CASSPGGAKNIQYF

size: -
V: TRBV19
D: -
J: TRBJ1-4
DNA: TGTGCCAGTAGTATGGCCAGAGCTACAGGTGAAAAACTGTTTTTT
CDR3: CASSMARATGEKLFF

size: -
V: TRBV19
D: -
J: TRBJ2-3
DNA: TGTGCCAGTAGAAGCGGTGTGGGCACAGATACGCAGTATTTT
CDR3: CASRSGVGTDTQYF

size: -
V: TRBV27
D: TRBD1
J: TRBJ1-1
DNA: TGTGCCAGCAGTCTTACAGGGGGTGGCACTGAAGCTTTCTTT
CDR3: CASSLTGGGTEAFF